This record looks at one T cell receptor beta chain sequence and its context. Its antigen remains unidentified. This entry is derived from a study of regulatory dendritic cells for organ transplantation. The V and J ends lost 3 bases and 9 bases, in that order; junction bases with no gene match: 11. CDR3 size: 15 residues. Germline assignment: CDR1 SGDLS and CDR2 YYNGEE. This table comes from immunoSEQ multiplex PCR, and its TCRdb copy is limited to in-frame clones, with some not included. In the table there are some 28,000 clones, roughly 80% of which are singletons. Study observations and caveats: Memory T cells were less diverse than naive, with memory CD8+ most oligoclonal. Regulatory dendritic cells appeared to expand memory CD8+ clones less than mature ones. Between individuals, the alloreactive memory CD8+ T cell pool differed considerably.

Naive CD45RA+ and memory CD45RO+ CD4+ or CD8+ T cells were FACS-sorted. The chain employs TRBV9 and TRBJ2-1, with TRBD2 matching 8 bases. The TCR was taken from a human donor in good health. What was sequenced was naive CD4+ T cells from blood. Sample subset: CD45RA+ naive T cells. In DNA, the CDR3 is TGTGCCAGCAGCGAGCCCTCGGGGGGGCAGGTTGAGCAGTTCTTC. Translating it yields CASSEPSGGQVEQFF.